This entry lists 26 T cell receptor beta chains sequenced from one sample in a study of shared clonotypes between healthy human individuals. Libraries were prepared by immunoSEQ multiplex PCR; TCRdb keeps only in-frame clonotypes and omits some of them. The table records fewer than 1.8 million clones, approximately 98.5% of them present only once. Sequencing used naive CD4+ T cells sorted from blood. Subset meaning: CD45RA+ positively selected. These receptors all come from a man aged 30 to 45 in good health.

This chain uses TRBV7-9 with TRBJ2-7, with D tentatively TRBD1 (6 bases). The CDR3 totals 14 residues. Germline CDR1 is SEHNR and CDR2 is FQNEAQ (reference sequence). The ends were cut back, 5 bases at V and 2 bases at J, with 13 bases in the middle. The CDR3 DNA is TGTGCCAGCAGCAGCGAGACAGGCGCCTACGAGCAGTACTTC. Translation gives CASSSETGAYEQYF.

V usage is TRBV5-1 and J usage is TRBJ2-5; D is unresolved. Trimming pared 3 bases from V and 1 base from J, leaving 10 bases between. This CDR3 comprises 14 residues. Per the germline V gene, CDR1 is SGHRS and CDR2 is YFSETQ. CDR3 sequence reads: CASSSLGLQETQYF. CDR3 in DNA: TGCGCCAGCAGCTCCCTGGGTCTCCAAGAGACCCAGTACTTC.

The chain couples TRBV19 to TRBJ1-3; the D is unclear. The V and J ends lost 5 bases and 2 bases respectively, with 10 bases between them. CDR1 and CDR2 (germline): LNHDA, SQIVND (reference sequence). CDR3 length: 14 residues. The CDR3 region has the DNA TGTGCCAGTAGTGCCGGCATACCTGGAAACACCATATATTTT. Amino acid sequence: CASSAGIPGNTIYF.

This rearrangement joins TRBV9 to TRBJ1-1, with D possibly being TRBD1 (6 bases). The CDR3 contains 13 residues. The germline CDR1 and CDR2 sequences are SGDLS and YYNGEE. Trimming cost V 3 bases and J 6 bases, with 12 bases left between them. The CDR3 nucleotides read TGTGCCAGCAGCGACCATACAGGGTCTGAAGCTTTCTTT. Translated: CASSDHTGSEAFF. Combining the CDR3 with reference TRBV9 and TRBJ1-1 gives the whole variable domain DSGVTQTPKHLITATGQRVTLRCSPRSGDLSVYWYQQSLDQGLQFLIQYYNGEERAKGNILERFSAQQFPDLHSELNLSSLELGDSALYFCASSDHTGSEAFFGQGTRLTVV.

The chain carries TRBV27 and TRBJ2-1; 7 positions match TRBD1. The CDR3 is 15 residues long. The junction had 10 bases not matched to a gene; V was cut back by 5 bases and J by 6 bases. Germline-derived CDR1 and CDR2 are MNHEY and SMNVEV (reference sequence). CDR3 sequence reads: CASSPRQGSINEQFF. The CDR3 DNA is TGTGCCAGCAGTCCAAGACAGGGTTCCATCAATGAGCAGTTCTTC.

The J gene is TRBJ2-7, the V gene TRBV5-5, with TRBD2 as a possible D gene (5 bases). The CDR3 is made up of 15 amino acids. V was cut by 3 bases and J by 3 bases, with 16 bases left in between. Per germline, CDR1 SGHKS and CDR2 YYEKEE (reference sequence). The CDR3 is CASSSGIMEVYEQYF. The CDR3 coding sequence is TGTGCCAGCAGCTCTGGAATAATGGAGGTCTACGAGCAGTACTTC.

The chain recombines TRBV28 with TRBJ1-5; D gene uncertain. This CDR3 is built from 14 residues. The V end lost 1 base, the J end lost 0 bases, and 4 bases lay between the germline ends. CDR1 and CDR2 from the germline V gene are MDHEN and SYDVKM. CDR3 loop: CASSLSDSNQPQHF. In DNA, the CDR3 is TGTGCCAGCAGTTTATCAGATAGCAATCAGCCCCAGCATTTT.

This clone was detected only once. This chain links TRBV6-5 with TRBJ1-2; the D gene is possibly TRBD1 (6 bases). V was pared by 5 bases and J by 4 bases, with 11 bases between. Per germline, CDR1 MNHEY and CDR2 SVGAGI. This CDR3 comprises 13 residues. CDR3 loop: CASSAGVRYGYTF. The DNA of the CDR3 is TGTGCCAGCAGTGCAGGGGTGCGCTATGGCTACACCTTC.

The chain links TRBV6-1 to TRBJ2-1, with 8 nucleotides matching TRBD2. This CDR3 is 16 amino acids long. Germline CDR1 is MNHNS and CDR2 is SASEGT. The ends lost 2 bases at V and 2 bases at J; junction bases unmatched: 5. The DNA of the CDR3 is TGTGCCAGCAGTGAAAATCCGGGAGGGGCCTACAATGAGCAGTTCTTC. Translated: CASSENPGGAYNEQFF.

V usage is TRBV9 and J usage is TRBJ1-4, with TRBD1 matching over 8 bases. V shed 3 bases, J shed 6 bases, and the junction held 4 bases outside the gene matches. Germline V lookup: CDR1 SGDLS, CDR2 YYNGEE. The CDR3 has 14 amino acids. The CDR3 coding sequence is TGTGCCAGCAGCGCCCAGGGGGCTCATGAAAAACTGTTTTTT. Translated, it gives CASSAQGAHEKLFF.

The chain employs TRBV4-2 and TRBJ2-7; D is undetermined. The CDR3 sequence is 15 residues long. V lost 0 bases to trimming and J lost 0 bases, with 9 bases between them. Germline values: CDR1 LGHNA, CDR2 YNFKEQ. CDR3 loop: CASSQEFDGSYEQYF. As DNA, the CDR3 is TGTGCCAGCAGCCAAGAATTTGACGGCTCCTACGAGCAGTACTTC.

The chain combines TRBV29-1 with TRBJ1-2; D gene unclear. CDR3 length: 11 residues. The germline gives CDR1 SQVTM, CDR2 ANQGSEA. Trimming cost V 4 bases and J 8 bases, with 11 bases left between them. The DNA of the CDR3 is TGCAGCGTTGGTTCCCGCGGAGGCTACACCTTC. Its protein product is CSVGSRGGYTF.

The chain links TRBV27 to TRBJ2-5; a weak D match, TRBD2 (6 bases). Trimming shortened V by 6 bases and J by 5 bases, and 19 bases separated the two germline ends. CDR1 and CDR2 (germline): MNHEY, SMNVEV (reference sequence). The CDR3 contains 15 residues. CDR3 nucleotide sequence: TGTGCCAGCAGGCCGGGACTTCTTTCTGGGGAGACCCAGTACTTC. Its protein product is CASRPGLLSGETQYF.

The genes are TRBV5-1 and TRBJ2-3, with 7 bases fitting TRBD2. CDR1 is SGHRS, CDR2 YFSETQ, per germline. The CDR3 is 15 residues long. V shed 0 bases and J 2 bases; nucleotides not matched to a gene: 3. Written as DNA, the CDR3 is TGCGCCAGCAGCTTGGATGGGGACTACACAGATACGCAGTATTTT. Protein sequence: CASSLDGDYTDTQYF.

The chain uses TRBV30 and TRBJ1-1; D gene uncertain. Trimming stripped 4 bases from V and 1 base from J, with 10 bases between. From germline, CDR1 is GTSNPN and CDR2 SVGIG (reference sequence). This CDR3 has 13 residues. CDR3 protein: CAWKQYQNTEAFF. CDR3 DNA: TGTGCCTGGAAACAGTACCAGAACACTGAAGCTTTCTTT.

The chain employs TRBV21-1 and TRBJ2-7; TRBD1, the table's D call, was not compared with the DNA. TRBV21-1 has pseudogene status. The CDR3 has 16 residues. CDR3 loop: CAGLLSPGQISYEQYF. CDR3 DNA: TGTGCCGGTCTCCTGTCCCCGGGACAGATCTCCTACGAGCAGTACTTC.

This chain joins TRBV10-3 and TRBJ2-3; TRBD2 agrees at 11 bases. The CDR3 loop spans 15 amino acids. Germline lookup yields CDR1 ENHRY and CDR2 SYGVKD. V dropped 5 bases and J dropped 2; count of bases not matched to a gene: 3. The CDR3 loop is CAISLLAGVTDTQYF. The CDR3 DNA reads TGTGCCATCAGTTTACTAGCGGGAGTCACAGATACGCAGTATTTT.

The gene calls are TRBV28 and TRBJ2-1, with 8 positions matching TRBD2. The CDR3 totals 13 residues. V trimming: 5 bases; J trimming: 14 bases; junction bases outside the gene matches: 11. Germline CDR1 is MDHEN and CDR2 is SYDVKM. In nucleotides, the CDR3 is TGTGCCAGCAGTCAAGGGACTAGTCGTAAGGAGTTCTTC. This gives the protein CASSQGTSRKEFF.

The CDR3 DNA is TGCAGTGCGTCGACTAGCGACGAGCAGTACTTC. Protein: CSASTSDEQYF. V is TRBV20-1 and J is TRBJ2-7; 8 bases align to TRBD2. The CDR3 is 11 residues long. Germline loops: CDR1 DFQATT, CDR2 SNEGSKA (reference sequence). V dropped 6 bases and J dropped 5; count of bases not matched to a gene: 3.

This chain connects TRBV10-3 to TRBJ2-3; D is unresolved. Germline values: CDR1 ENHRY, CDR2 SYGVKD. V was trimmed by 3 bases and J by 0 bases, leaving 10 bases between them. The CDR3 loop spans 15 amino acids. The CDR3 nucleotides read TGTGCCATCAGTGAACAAGCAATAAGCACAGATACGCAGTATTTT. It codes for CAISEQAISTDTQYF.

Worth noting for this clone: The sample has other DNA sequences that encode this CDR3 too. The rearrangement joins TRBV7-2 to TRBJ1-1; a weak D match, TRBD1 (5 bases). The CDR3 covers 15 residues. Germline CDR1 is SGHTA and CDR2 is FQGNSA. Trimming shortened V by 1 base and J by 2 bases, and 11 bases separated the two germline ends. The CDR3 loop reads CASSLDSGGNTEAFF. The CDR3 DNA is TGTGCCAGCAGCTTAGACTCGGGGGGAAACACTGAAGCTTTCTTT.

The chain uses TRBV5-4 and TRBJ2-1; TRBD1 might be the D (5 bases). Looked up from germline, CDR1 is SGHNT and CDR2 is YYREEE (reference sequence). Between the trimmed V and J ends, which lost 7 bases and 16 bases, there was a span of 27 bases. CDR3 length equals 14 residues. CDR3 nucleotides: TGTGCCAGCGGGGCAGGGCTGCCCTCTACCCCCTCCTTCTTC. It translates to CASGAGLPSTPSFF. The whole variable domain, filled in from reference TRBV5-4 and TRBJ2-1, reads ETGVTQSPTHLIKTRGQQVTLRCSSQSGHNTVSWYQQALGQGPQFIFQYYREEENGRGNFPPRFSGLQFPNYSSELNVNALELDDSALYLCASGAGLPSTPSFFGPGTRLTVL.

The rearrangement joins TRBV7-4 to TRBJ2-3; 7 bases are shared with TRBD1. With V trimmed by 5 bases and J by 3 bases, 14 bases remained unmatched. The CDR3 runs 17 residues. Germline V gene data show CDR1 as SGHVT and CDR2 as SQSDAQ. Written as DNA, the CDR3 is TGTGCCAGCAGCCCCGAAAGGCACAGGGGCCCGACAGATACGCAGTATTTT. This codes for CASSPERHRGPTDTQYF. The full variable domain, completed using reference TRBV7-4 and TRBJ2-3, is GAGVSQSPRYKVAKRGRDVALRCDSISGHVTLYWYRQTLGQGSEVLTYSQSDAQRDKSGRPSGRFSAERPERSVSTLKIQRTEQGDSAVYLCASSPERHRGPTDTQYFGPGTRLTVL.

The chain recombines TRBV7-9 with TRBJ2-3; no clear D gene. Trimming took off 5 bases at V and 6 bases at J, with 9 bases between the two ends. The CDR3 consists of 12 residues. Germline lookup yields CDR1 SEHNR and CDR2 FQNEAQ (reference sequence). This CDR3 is CASSPLSDTQYF. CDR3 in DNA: TGTGCCAGCAGCCCGTTATCGGATACGCAGTATTTT.

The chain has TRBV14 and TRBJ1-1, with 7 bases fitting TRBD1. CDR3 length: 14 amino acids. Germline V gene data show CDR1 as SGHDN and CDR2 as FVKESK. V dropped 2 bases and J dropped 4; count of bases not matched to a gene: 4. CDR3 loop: CASSQLYRGTEAFF. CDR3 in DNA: TGTGCCAGCAGCCAACTTTACAGGGGCACTGAAGCTTTCTTT.

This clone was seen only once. The CDR3, as DNA: TGTGCCAGCAGCTTAAGTCTAGCGGGAGATAGAGAGACCCAGTACTTC. This translates into CASSLSLAGDRETQYF. V gene TRBV7-6 combines with J gene TRBJ2-5; 10 bases match TRBD2. Germline assignment: CDR1 SGHVS and CDR2 FNYEAQ. V lost 2 bases, J lost 4 bases, and 7 bases stayed unmatched. This CDR3 region has 16 residues.